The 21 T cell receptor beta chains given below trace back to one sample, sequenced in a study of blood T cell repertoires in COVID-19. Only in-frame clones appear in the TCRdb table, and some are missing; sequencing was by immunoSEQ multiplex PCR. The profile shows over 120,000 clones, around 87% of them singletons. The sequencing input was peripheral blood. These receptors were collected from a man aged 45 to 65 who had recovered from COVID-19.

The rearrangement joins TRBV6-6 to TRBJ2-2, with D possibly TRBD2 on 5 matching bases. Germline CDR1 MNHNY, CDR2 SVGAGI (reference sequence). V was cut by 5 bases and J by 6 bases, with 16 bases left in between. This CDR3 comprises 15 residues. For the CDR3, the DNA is TGTGCCAGCAGTATCAGTCGGGGTCCCGCCGGGGAGCTGTTTTTT. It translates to CASSISRGPAGELFF.

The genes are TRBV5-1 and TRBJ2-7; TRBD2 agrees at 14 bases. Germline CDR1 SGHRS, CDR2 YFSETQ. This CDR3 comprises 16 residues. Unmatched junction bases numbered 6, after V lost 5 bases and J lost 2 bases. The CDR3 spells CASSPGLAGVAYEQYF. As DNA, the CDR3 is TGCGCCAGCAGTCCGGGACTAGCGGGGGTTGCCTACGAGCAGTACTTC.

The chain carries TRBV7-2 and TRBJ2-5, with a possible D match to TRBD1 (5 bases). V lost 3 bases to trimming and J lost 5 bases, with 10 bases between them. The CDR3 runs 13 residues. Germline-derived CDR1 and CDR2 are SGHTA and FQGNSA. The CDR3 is CASSLTAMETQYF. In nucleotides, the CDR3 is TGTGCCAGCAGCTTGACAGCTATGGAGACCCAGTACTTC.

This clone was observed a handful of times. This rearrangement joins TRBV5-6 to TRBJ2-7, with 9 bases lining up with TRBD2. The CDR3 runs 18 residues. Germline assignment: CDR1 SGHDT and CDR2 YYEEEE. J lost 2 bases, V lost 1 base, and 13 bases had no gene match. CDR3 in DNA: TGTGCCAGCAGCTTGACAGCGGGGGGCGTCACCTACGCCTACGAGCAGTACTTC. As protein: CASSLTAGGVTYAYEQYF. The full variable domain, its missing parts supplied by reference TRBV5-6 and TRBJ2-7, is DAGVTQSPTHLIKTRGQQVTLRCSPKSGHDTVSWYQQALGQGPQFIFQYYEEEERQRGNFPDRFSGHQFPNYSSELNVNALLLGDSALYLCASSLTAGGVTYAYEQYFGPGTRLTVT.

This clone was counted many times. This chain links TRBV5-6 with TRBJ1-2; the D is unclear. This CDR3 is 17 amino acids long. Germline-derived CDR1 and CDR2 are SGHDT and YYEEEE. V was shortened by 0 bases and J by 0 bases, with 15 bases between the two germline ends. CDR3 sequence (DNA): TGTGCCAGCAGCTTGGTGGGCAGCTTAGAAGCTAACTATGGCTACACCTTC. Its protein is CASSLVGSLEANYGYTF.

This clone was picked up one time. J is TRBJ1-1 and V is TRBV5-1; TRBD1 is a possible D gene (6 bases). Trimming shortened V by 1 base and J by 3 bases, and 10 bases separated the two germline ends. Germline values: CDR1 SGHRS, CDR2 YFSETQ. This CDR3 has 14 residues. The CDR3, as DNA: TGCGCCAGCAGCTTGACAGGGTCGGACACTGAAGCTTTCTTT. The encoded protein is CASSLTGSDTEAFF.

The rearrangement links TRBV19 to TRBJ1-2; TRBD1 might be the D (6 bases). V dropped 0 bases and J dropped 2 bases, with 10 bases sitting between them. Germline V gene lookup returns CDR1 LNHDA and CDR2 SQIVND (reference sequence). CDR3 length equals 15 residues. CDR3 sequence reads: CASSIDGTYNYGYTF. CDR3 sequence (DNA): TGTGCCAGTAGTATAGATGGGACATACAACTATGGCTACACCTTC.

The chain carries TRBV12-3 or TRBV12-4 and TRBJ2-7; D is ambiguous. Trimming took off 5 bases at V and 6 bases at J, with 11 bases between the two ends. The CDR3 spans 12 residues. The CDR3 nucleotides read TGTGCCAGCAGTCAATCAATCAGCGAGCAGTACTTC. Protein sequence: CASSQSISEQYF.

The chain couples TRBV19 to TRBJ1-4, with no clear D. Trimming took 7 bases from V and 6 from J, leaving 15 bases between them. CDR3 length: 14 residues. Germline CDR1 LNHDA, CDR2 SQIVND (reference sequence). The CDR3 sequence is CASNLEGRDEKLFF. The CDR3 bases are TGTGCCAGTAATCTTGAAGGGAGGGATGAAAAACTGTTTTTT.

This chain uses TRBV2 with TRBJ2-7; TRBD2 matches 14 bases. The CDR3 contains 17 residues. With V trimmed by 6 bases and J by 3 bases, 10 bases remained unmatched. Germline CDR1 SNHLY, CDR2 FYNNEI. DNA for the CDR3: TGTGCCAGCAGACAATCGGGACTAGCGGGGGAAAACTACGAGCAGTACTTC. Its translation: CASRQSGLAGENYEQYF. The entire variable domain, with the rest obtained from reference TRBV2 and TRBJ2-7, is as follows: EPEVTQTPSHQVTQMGQEVILRCVPISNHLYFYWYRQILGQKVEFLVSFYNNEISEKSEIFDDQFSVERPDGSNFTLKIRSTKLEDSAMYFCASRQSGLAGENYEQYFGPGTRLTVT.

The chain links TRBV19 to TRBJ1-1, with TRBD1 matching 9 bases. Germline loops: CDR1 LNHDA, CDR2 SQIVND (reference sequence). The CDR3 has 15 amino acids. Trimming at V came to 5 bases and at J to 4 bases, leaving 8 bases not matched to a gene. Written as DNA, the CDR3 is TGTGCCAGTAGTGTAACAGGGGGCGGGGGCACTGAAGCTTTCTTT. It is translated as CASSVTGGGGTEAFF.

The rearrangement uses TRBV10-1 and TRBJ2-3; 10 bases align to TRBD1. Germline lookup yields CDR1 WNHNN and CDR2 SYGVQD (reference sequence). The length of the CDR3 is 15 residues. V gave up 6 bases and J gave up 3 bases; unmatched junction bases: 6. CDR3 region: CASRRDRGGTDTQYF. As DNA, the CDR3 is TGCGCCAGCAGGAGGGACAGGGGTGGTACAGATACGCAGTATTTT.

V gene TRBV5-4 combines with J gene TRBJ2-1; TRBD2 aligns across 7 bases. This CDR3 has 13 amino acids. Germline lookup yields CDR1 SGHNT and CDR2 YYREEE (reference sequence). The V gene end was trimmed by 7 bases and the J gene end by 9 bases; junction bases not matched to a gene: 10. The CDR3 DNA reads TGTGCCAGCGGAACCGGGACTACTCTTGAGCAGTTCTTC. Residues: CASGTGTTLEQFF.

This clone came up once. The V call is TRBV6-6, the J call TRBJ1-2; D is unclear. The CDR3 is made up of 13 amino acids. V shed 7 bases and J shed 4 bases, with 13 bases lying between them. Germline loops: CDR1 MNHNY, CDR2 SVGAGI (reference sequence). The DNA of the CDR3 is TGTGCCAGCACATCGGACTTATCCTATGGCTACACCTTC. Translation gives CASTSDLSYGYTF.

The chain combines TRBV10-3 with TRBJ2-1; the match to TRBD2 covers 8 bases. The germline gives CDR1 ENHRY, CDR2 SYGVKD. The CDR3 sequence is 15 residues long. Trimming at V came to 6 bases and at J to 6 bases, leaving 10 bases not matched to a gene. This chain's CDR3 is CAIRRAGEPINEQFF. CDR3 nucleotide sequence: TGTGCCATCAGACGAGCGGGGGAACCCATCAATGAGCAGTTCTTC.

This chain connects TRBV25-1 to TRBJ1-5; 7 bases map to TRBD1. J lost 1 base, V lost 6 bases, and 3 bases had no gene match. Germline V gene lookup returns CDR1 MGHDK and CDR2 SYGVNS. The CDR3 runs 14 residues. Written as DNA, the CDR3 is TGTGCCAGCAGGTCGACAGGGAGCAATCAGCCCCAGCATTTT. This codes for CASRSTGSNQPQHF.

The CDR3 DNA sequence: TGTGCCAGCAGTGAAGTTTTTGGAGTAGCGGGGGGGCCGGAGACCCAGTACTTC. Its translation: CASSEVFGVAGGPETQYF. The chain uses TRBV6-1 and TRBJ2-5, with 11 bases fitting TRBD2. Per germline, CDR1 MNHNS and CDR2 SASEGT. V lost 1 base to trimming and J lost 5 bases; unmatched junction nucleotides: 12. The CDR3 is made up of 18 amino acids.

CDR3 residues: CASSLGGVQFF. The CDR3 coding sequence is TGTGCCAGCAGCTTAGGAGGCGTGCAGTTCTTC. This chain connects TRBV7-6 to TRBJ2-1; D gene uncertain. CDR3 length: 11 residues. CDR1 is SGHVS, CDR2 FNYEAQ, per germline. Between the trimmed V and J ends, which lost 1 base and 12 bases, there was a span of 7 bases.

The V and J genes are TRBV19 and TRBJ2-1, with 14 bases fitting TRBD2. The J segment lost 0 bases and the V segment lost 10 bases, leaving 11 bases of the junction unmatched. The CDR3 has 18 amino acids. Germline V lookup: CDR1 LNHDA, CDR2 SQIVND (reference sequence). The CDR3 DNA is TGTGCCACCACACGACTAGCGGGGGGGCCGGGCTCCTACAATGAGCAGTTCTTC. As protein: CATTRLAGGPGSYNEQFF.

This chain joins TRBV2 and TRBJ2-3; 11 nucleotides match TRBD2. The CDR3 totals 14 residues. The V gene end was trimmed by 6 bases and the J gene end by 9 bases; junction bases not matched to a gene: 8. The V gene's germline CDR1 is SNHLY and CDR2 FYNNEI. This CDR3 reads CASRNSGGVGTQYF. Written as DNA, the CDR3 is TGTGCCAGCAGGAATAGCGGGGGGGTTGGGACGCAGTATTTT.

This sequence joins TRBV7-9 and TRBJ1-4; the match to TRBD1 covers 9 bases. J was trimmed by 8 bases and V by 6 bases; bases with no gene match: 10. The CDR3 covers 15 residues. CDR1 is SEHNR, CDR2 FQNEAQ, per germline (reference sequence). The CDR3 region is CASSPQGADWEKLFF. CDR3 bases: TGTGCCAGCAGTCCACAGGGGGCTGATTGGGAAAAACTGTTTTTT.